The following is a T cell receptor beta chain sequence with its context. The antigen this receptor binds is unknown. Base quality data are lacking; no much larger clone is found one base away. This sample was included in a study of blood T cell repertoires in COVID-19 (dated by TCRdb to 2020 to 2021). Background on the whole study: The collaborator samples originated in the United States, Italy and Spain and spanned the acute and convalescent phases of COVID-19. The material from the prospective study consisted of cDNA or gDNA derived from T cells, B-cell-depleted T cells, or PBMCs. Where available, HLA class I and class II types were obtained from metadata supplied by the sample provider rather than from assay-based typing. The dataset comprised deeply sampled blood TCRbeta repertoires from subjects exposed to, actively infected with, or recovered from COVID-19. The repertoires were made available in a free public database intended to serve as a resource for research on the immune response to SARS-CoV-2. Samples were obtained from the ongoing ImmuneRACE study (first 160 participants) and from about 1,300 subjects provided by 6 global collaborators. A de-identified subject ID, COVID-19 status, age in years and sex were almost always included in the sample metadata. What the research found in general, with its limitations: The amount of clinical and demographic metadata varied by source and participant and was provided uncurated.

The immunoSEQ Assay, a bias-controlled multiplex PCR, was used to amplify TCRbeta CDR3 regions from genomic DNA. As for the authors' bioinformatics: Nucleated cell counts per sample were estimated from amplification of reference gene primers within the assay. To quantify the absolute abundance of each unique TCRbeta CDR3 rearrangement, sequence reads were collapsed and filtered. Productive Simpson clonality was computed per sample as the square root of Simpson's diversity index over productive rearrangements. The immuneACCESS repertoire file appears here via TCRdb, limited to in-frame rearrangements. These files lack a portion of the clones; in checked studies, under half of the deficit traces to unresolved V genes, and the cause of the others is not known. V and J calls and clone size are given by that table; D and trimming were obtained from the DNA. The sample includes approximately 99,000 clones, with 70% to 90% observed a single time. 10% to 15% of the sample lies in the top ten.

Collaborating institutions collected whole blood in K2EDTA tubes following their own protocols. For TCRbeta analysis, collaborator samples were shipped as frozen whole blood, as isolated PBMCs, or as DNA extracted from either sample type. From its cysteine to its phenylalanine, the CDR3 spans 15 amino acids. Only the CDR3 DNA is retained, 45 bases long and in frame from the first base. Via the germline V gene, CDR1 is MNHEY and CDR2 SVGAGI. Trimming leaves V shorter by 6 bases and J shorter by 0 bases, with the junction holding 1 base beyond the gene matches. The origin of this receptor is a woman aged 60-70 years in a cohort sampled during active or convalescent COVID-19. The rearrangement combines TRBV6-5 with TRBJ1-5, with 11 bases matching TRBD1. Sequenced material: peripheral blood. The CDR3 reads CASRDRGLSNQPQHF. In nucleotides, the sequence is TGTGCCAGCAGGGACAGGGGGCTTAGCAATCAGCCCCAGCATTTT.